This TCR beta chain was observed in a study of technical replicates of blood from several donors. Germline V CDR1 and CDR2: SGHNT, YYREEE (reference sequence). The CDR3 contains 14 residues. The V end was cut by 4 bases, the J end by 4 bases, with 12 bases between. The table came from immunoSEQ multiplex PCR; TCRdb's copy has only in-frame clones and leaves some out. Among just over 75,000 clones listed, about 92% were seen once. This clone was found once. The receptor comes from a human donor in good health. This chain links TRBV5-4 with TRBJ2-1; TRBD2 is a possible D gene (6 bases). Input material: T cells isolated from PBMCs. The CDR3 reads CASSAGLLYNEQFF. As DNA, the CDR3 is TGTGCCAGCAGCGCGGGACTCCTGTACAATGAGCAGTTCTTC. Combining the CDR3 with reference TRBV5-4 and TRBJ2-1 gives the whole variable domain ETGVTQSPTHLIKTRGQQVTLRCSSQSGHNTVSWYQQALGQGPQFIFQYYREEENGRGNFPPRFSGLQFPNYSSELNVNALELDDSALYLCASSAGLLYNEQFFGPGTRLTVL.